These 27 T cell receptor beta chains were sequenced from one sample in a study of blood T cell repertoires in COVID-19. Produced via immunoSEQ multiplex PCR; TCRdb's table is partial and in-frame only. The sample has tens of thousands of clones, roughly four fifths seen once. The material sequenced was peripheral blood. The receptors here all came from a man aged 55 to 70 with acute or convalescent COVID-19.

The rearrangement joins TRBV7-9 to TRBJ1-2; D might be TRBD1 (6 bases). Per the germline V gene, CDR1 is SEHNR and CDR2 is FQNEAQ (reference sequence). V was trimmed by 3 bases and J by 2 bases, leaving 7 bases between them. This CDR3 spans 13 amino acids. The CDR3 DNA reads TGTGCCAGCAGCTTCGGGACAAACTATGGCTACACCTTC. As protein: CASSFGTNYGYTF.

The rearrangement uses TRBV10-3 and TRBJ2-1; no reliable D call. Germline V gene sequence: CDR1 ENHRY, CDR2 SYGVKD. The length of the CDR3 is 17 residues. V was pared by 0 bases and J by 5 bases, with 17 bases between. The CDR3 DNA follows: TGTGCCATCAGTGAGTCCGGAATACTACCCCCCAACAATGAGCAGTTCTTC. As protein: CAISESGILPPNNEQFF.

The chain carries TRBV5-1 and TRBJ2-2; the D gene is possibly TRBD1 (6 bases). Trimming cost V 4 bases and J 5 bases, with 15 bases left between them. This CDR3 spans 15 amino acids. Germline V CDR1 and CDR2: SGHRS, YFSETQ. CDR3 in amino acids: CASSPGQLRTGELFF. CDR3 coding DNA: TGCGCCAGCAGCCCCGGACAGCTGAGGACCGGGGAGCTGTTTTTT.

This clone was seen just once. The rearrangement joins TRBV29-1 to TRBJ2-3; 14 bases line up with TRBD2. This CDR3 has 15 amino acids. Trimming removed 1 base from V and 8 bases from J; junction bases left unmatched: 5. The germline V gene encodes CDR1 SQVTM and CDR2 ANQGSEA. The CDR3 region has the DNA TGCAGCGTTGAAGGACTAGCGGGGGGGCTCTTTACGCAGTATTTT. Translation gives CSVEGLAGGLFTQYF.

This clone was seen only a few times. For the CDR3, the DNA is TGTGCCAGCAGCTTGGGGACAGGGGTTTCACCCCTCCACTTT. Translating it yields CASSLGTGVSPLHF. The rearrangement joins TRBV5-6 to TRBJ1-6; TRBD1 agrees at 9 bases. CDR1 is SGHDT, CDR2 YYEEEE, per germline. The CDR3 is 14 residues long. Unmatched junction bases numbered 1, after V lost 0 bases and J lost 9 bases. The entire variable domain, with the rest obtained from reference TRBV5-6 and TRBJ1-6, is as follows: DAGVTQSPTHLIKTRGQQVTLRCSPKSGHDTVSWYQQALGQGPQFIFQYYEEEERQRGNFPDRFSGHQFPNYSSELNVNALLLGDSALYLCASSLGTGVSPLHFGNGTRLTVT.

The chain combines TRBV19 with TRBJ2-1; TRBD1 is a possible D gene (6 bases). Per the germline V gene, CDR1 is LNHDA and CDR2 is SQIVND (reference sequence). Trimming stripped 10 bases from V and 2 bases from J, with 12 bases between. CDR3 size: 13 residues. The CDR3 DNA follows: TGTGCCACCCTCGGACAGCCCTACAATGAGCAGTTCTTC. This sequence encodes CATLGQPYNEQFF.

The chain couples TRBV7-2 to TRBJ1-1; 7 positions agree with TRBD1. The CDR3 is made up of 14 amino acids. The germline V gene encodes CDR1 SGHTA and CDR2 FQGNSA. The J segment lost 4 bases and the V segment lost 5 bases, leaving 7 bases of the junction unmatched. CDR3 DNA sequence: TGTGCCAGCAGCCCAACAGGGGTGGGCACTGAAGCTTTCTTT. Translating gives CASSPTGVGTEAFF.

In DNA form, the CDR3 reads TGTGCCAGCAGTCGCCCCCTCTCGACTAGCATCAATGAGCAGTTCTTC. The encoded protein is CASSRPLSTSINEQFF. This chain connects TRBV6-2 or TRBV6-3 to TRBJ2-1, with TRBD2 matching over 7 bases. The CDR3 contains 16 residues. CDR1 and CDR2 (germline): MNHEY, SVGEGT. V shed 5 bases and J 6 bases; nucleotides not matched to a gene: 13.

V gene TRBV7-2 combines with J gene TRBJ2-1; a possible D gene is TRBD2 (5 bases). This CDR3 contains 11 residues. The V gene lost 5 bases and the J gene lost 15 bases, with 14 bases spanning the gap. The germline V gene has CDR1 SGHTA and CDR2 FQGNSA. CDR3 DNA sequence: TGTGCCAGCAGCCGCGGACTGACCCCGTTCTTC. Translation gives CASSRGLTPFF.

The V gene is TRBV7-2, the J gene TRBJ2-1; unclear D gene. This CDR3 region has 14 residues. Germline CDR1 is SGHTA and CDR2 is FQGNSA. V lost 1 base and J lost 7, with 11 bases in between. The CDR3 is CASSLGPGTNEQFF. As DNA, the CDR3 is TGTGCCAGCAGCTTAGGTCCAGGAACTAATGAGCAGTTCTTC.

V usage is TRBV5-1 and J usage is TRBJ1-1, with 8 bases aligning to TRBD1. The junction had 9 bases not matched to a gene; V was cut back by 4 bases and J by 1 base. The CDR3 loop spans 16 amino acids. Germline CDR1 SGHRS, CDR2 YFSETQ. CDR3 in DNA: TGCGCCAGCAGCCTTCGGGCCGGACAGGGGAACACTGAAGCTTTCTTT. This codes for CASSLRAGQGNTEAFF.

The rearrangement uses TRBV10-1 and TRBJ2-4; TRBD2 might be the D (5 bases). Germline V gives CDR1 WNHNN, CDR2 SYGVQD (reference sequence). Trimming removed 6 bases from V and 9 bases from J, with 12 bases in between. CDR3 length equals 12 residues. The CDR3 coding sequence is TGCGCCAGCAGCCCTACGGCGGGCATTCAGTACTTC. It yields the protein CASSPTAGIQYF.

The chain employs TRBV7-2 and TRBJ1-3, with unresolved D. Germline V gives CDR1 SGHTA, CDR2 FQGNSA. Trimming stripped 2 bases from V and 0 bases from J, with 8 bases between. The CDR3 loop spans 15 amino acids. DNA for the CDR3: TGTGCCAGCAGCTTAAGAGGGCCCTCTGGAAACACCATATATTTT. It translates to CASSLRGPSGNTIYF. Variable domain in full (rest from reference TRBV7-2 and TRBJ1-3): GAGVSQSPSNKVTEKGKDVELRCDPISGHTALYWYRQSLGQGLEFLIYFQGNSAPDKSGLPSDRFSAERTGGSVSTLTIQRTQQEDSAVYLCASSLRGPSGNTIYFGEGSWLTVV.

This CDR3 reads CASLTSSLSDTQYF. Here the CDR3 DNA reads TGTGCCAGCCTGACTAGTTCCCTCTCAGATACGCAGTATTTT. This chain joins TRBV2 and TRBJ2-3; possible D gene TRBD2, 6 bases. CDR1 and CDR2 from the germline V gene are SNHLY and FYNNEI. CDR3 size: 14 residues. V lost 8 bases, J lost 4 bases, and 16 bases lay in between.

This clone was picked up one time. The chain couples TRBV6-4 to TRBJ1-5, with 8 bases fitting TRBD1. Germline loops: CDR1 MRHNA, CDR2 SNTAGT. V was pared by 3 bases and J by 7 bases, with 2 bases of the junction left unmatched. The CDR3 is 13 amino acids. The chain's CDR3 is CASSEQGGQPQHF. In DNA form, the CDR3 reads TGTGCCAGCAGTGAACAGGGGGGGCAGCCCCAGCATTTT.

The rearrangement joins TRBV28 to TRBJ2-7; TRBD2 is a possible D gene (6 bases). The CDR3 has 13 amino acids. Germline V gene sequence: CDR1 MDHEN, CDR2 SYDVKM. Trimming took 2 bases from V and 3 from J, leaving 8 bases between them. CDR3 nucleotides: TGTGCCAGCAGTTTAGGGGGGAACTACGAGCAGTACTTC. Its protein is CASSLGGNYEQYF. The full variable domain, completed using reference TRBV28 and TRBJ2-7, is DVKVTQSSRYLVKRTGEKVFLECVQDMDHENMFWYRQDPGLGLRLIYFSYDVKMKEKGDIPEGYSVSREKKERFSLILESASTNQTSMYLCASSLGGNYEQYFGPGTRLTVT.

This clone showed up just once. The V gene is TRBV6-6, the J gene TRBJ1-3; D perhaps matches TRBD1 (5 bases). The CDR3 totals 18 residues. Trimming stripped 5 bases from V and 1 base from J, with 21 bases between. Germline CDR1 is MNHNY and CDR2 is SVGAGI (reference sequence). CDR3 sequence (DNA): TGTGCCAGCAGTCCAACGGGGCCGGGGGTCCTATCTGGAAACACCATATATTTT. Translation gives CASSPTGPGVLSGNTIYF.

The chain recombines TRBV7-6 with TRBJ2-5; 15 positions match TRBD2. The CDR3 spans 16 residues. Germline CDR1 is SGHVS and CDR2 is FNYEAQ. V was pared by 1 base and J by 5 bases, with 2 bases of the junction left unmatched. CDR3 bases: TGTGCCAGCAGCTTAGTTGGGACTAGCGGGAGGGAGACCCAGTACTTC. This sequence encodes CASSLVGTSGRETQYF.

The V call is TRBV4-3, the J call TRBJ1-1; D may be TRBD1 (6 bases). The CDR3 consists of 13 residues. Looked up from germline, CDR1 is LGHNA and CDR2 is YSLEER. V lost 4 bases, J lost 5 bases, and 11 bases lay in between. The CDR3 is CASSRKQGTEAFF. DNA of the CDR3: TGCGCCAGCAGCCGGAAACAGGGTACTGAAGCTTTCTTT.

The CDR3 coding sequence is TGTGCCTGCAACAGGGGTCTCCGTGGAAACACCATATATTTT. Translating gives CACNRGLRGNTIYF. The rearrangement links TRBV30 to TRBJ1-3, with TRBD1 matching 7 bases. Germline CDR1 reads GTSNPN; CDR2 reads SVGIG (reference sequence). This CDR3 comprises 14 residues. Trimming at V came to 6 bases and at J to 3 bases, leaving 8 bases not matched to a gene.

A single count supports this clone. The chain links TRBV7-2 to TRBJ2-1; 12 nucleotides match TRBD2. CDR3 length: 15 amino acids. In germline, CDR1 is SGHTA, CDR2 FQGNSA. V shed 2 bases and J 7 bases; nucleotides not matched to a gene: 3. CDR3 DNA sequence: TGTGCCAGCAGCTTATGGCTAGCGGGAGGGAATGAGCAGTTCTTC. This translates into CASSLWLAGGNEQFF.

The rearrangement uses TRBV5-1 and TRBJ2-7, with 7 bases fitting TRBD1. The length of the CDR3 is 15 residues. Trimming at V came to 3 bases and at J to 3 bases, leaving 9 bases not matched to a gene. The germline CDR1 and CDR2 sequences are SGHRS and YFSETQ. CDR3 protein: CASSSTGQTGYEQYF. The CDR3 DNA is TGCGCCAGCAGCTCAACGGGACAGACGGGCTACGAGCAGTACTTC.

This sequence joins TRBV28 and TRBJ2-7; TRBD2 might be the D (7 bases). There are 13 residues in the CDR3. Trimming removed 7 bases at V and 2 bases at J, with 12 bases between. Germline loops: CDR1 MDHEN, CDR2 SYDVKM. DNA of the CDR3: TGTGCCAGCAAAGGCGGGGGCCCCTACGAGCAGTACTTC. Translating gives CASKGGGPYEQYF. The full variable domain, in which reference TRBV28 and TRBJ2-7 provide the parts outside the CDR3, is DVKVTQSSRYLVKRTGEKVFLECVQDMDHENMFWYRQDPGLGLRLIYFSYDVKMKEKGDIPEGYSVSREKKERFSLILESASTNQTSMYLCASKGGGPYEQYFGPGTRLTVT.

The chain uses TRBV3-1 (or the pseudogene TRBV3-2) and TRBJ2-3; 10 nucleotides match TRBD2. The CDR3 has 16 residues. The germline V gene has CDR1 LGHDT and CDR2 YNNKEL (reference sequence). V trimming: 0 bases; J trimming: 7 bases; junction bases outside the gene matches: 7. CDR3 sequence: CASSQDPAGGGNTQYF. For the CDR3, the DNA is TGTGCCAGCAGCCAAGATCCAGCGGGAGGGGGAAATACGCAGTATTTT.

The chain joins TRBV7-9 to TRBJ2-1; 8 positions match TRBD2. J lost 8 bases, V lost 5 bases, and 11 bases had no gene match. The CDR3 spans 15 residues. The germline V gene encodes CDR1 SEHNR and CDR2 FQNEAQ (reference sequence). CDR3 nucleotides: TGTGCCAGCAGCAGGCCCATCGCGGGAGGACATGAGCAGTTCTTC. Protein: CASSRPIAGGHEQFF.

The chain recombines TRBV7-2 with TRBJ1-1, with D possibly matching TRBD1 (5 bases). V shed 1 base and J shed 5 bases, with 14 bases lying between them. The CDR3 sequence is 15 residues long. The V gene's germline CDR1 is SGHTA and CDR2 FQGNSA. CDR3 region: CASSLVSGVGTEAFF. The CDR3 nucleotides read TGTGCCAGCAGCTTAGTTTCGGGGGTAGGGACTGAAGCTTTCTTT.

V gene TRBV28 combines with J gene TRBJ1-2; a possible D gene is TRBD1 (5 bases). The CDR3 is 14 amino acids. V lost 6 bases, J lost 0 bases, and 11 bases lay in between. Germline V gene sequence: CDR1 MDHEN, CDR2 SYDVKM. For the CDR3, the DNA is TGTGCCAGCAGCACCCCACAGGCTAACTATGGCTACACCTTC. It specifies CASSTPQANYGYTF.